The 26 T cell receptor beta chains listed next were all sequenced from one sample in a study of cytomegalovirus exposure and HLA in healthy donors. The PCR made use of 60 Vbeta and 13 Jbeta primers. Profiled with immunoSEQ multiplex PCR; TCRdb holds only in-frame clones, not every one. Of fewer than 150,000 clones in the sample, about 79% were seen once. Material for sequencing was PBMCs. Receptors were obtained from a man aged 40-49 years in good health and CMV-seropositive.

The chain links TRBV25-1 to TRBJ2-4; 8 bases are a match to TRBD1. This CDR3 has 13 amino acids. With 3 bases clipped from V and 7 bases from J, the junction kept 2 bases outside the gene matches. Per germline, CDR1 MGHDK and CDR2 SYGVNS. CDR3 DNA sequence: TGTGCCAGCAGTGATTACAGGGGGAACATTCAGTACTTC. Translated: CASSDYRGNIQYF.

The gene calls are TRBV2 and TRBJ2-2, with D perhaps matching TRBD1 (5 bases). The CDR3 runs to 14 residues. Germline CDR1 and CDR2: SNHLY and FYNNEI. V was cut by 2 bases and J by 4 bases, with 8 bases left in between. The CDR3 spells CASSEQGSTGELFF. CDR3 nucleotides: TGTGCCAGCAGTGAACAGGGTAGCACCGGGGAGCTGTTTTTT.

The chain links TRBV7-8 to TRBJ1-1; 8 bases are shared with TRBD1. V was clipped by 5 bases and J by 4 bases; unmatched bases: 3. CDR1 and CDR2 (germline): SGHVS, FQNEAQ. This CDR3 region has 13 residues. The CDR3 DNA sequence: TGTGCCAGCAGCCTAACAGGGGGCACTGAAGCTTTCTTT. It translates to CASSLTGGTEAFF.

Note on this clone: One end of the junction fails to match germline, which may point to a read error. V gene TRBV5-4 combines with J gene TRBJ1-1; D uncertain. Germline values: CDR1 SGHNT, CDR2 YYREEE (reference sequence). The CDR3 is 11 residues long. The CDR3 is CASSSDTEAFF. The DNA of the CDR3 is TGTGCCAGCAGCTCCGACACGGAAGCTTTCTTT. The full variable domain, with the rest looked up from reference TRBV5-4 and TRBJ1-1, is ETGVTQSPTHLIKTRGQQVTLRCSSQSGHNTVSWYQQALGQGPQFIFQYYREEENGRGNFPPRFSGLQFPNYSSELNVNALELDDSALYLCASSSDTEAFFGQGTRLTVV.

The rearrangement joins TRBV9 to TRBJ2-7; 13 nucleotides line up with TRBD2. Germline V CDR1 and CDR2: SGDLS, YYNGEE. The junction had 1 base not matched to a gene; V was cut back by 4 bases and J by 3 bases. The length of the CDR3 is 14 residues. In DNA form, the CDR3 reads TGTGCCAGCAGCCGGACTAGCGGGAGCTACGAGCAGTACTTC. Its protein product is CASSRTSGSYEQYF. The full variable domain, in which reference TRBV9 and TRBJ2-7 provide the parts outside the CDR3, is DSGVTQTPKHLITATGQRVTLRCSPRSGDLSVYWYQQSLDQGLQFLIQYYNGEERAKGNILERFSAQQFPDLHSELNLSSLELGDSALYFCASSRTSGSYEQYFGPGTRLTVT.

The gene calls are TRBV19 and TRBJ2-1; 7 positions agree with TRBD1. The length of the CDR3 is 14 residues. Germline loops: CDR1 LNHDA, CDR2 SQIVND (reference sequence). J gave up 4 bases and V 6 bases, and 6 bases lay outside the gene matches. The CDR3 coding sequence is TGTGCCAGTAGACCACAGGGGCAATACAATGAGCAGTTCTTC. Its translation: CASRPQGQYNEQFF.

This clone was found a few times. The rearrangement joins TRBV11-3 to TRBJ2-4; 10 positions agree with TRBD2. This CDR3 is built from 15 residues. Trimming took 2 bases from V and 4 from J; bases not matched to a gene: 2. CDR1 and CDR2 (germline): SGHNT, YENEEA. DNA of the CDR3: TGTGCCAGCAGCTTAAGCGGGGGGGCAAAAAACATTCAGTACTTC. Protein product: CASSLSGGAKNIQYF.

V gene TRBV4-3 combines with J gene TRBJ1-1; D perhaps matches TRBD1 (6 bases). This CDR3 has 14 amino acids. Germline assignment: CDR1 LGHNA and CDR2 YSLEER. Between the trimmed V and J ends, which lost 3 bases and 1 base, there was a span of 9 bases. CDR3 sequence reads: CASSQTTGNTEAFF. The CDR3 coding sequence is TGCGCCAGCAGCCAGACGACAGGGAACACTGAAGCTTTCTTT.

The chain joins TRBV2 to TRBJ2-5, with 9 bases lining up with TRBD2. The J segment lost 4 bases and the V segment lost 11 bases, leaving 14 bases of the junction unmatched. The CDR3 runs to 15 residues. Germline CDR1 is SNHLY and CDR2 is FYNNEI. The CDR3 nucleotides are TGTGCCCCCCAGTGGCGGGGGGGGGTTGGAGAGACCCAGTACTTC. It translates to CAPQWRGGVGETQYF.

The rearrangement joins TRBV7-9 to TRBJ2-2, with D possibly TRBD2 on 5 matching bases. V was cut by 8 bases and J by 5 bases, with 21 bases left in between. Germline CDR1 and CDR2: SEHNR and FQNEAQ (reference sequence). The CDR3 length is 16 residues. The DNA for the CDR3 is TGTGCCAGCCTCGAGGGTGAGCGGCGTACGACCGGGGAGCTGTTTTTT. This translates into CASLEGERRTTGELFF.

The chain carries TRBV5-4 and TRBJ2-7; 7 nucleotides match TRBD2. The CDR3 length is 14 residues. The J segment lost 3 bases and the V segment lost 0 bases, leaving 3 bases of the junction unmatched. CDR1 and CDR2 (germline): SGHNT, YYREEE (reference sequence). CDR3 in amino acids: CASSLGLALYEQYF. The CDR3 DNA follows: TGTGCCAGCAGCTTGGGACTAGCACTCTACGAGCAGTACTTC. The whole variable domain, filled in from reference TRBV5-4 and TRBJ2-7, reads ETGVTQSPTHLIKTRGQQVTLRCSSQSGHNTVSWYQQALGQGPQFIFQYYREEENGRGNFPPRFSGLQFPNYSSELNVNALELDDSALYLCASSLGLALYEQYFGPGTRLTVT.

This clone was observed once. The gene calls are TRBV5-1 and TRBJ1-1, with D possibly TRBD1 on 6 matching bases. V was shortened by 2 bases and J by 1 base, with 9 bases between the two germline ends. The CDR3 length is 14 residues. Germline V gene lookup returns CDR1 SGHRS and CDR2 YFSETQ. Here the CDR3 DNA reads TGCGCCAGCAGCTTCCCGGACAGGAACACTGAAGCTTTCTTT. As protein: CASSFPDRNTEAFF.

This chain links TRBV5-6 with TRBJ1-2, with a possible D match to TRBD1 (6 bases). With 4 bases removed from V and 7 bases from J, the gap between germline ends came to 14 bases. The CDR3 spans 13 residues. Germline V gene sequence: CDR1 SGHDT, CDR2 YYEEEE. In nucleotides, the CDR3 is TGTGCCAGCAGCCAACAGGGTTTCGGTGGCTACACCTTC. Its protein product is CASSQQGFGGYTF. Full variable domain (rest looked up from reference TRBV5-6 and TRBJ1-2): DAGVTQSPTHLIKTRGQQVTLRCSPKSGHDTVSWYQQALGQGPQFIFQYYEEEERQRGNFPDRFSGHQFPNYSSELNVNALLLGDSALYLCASSQQGFGGYTFGSGTRLTVV.

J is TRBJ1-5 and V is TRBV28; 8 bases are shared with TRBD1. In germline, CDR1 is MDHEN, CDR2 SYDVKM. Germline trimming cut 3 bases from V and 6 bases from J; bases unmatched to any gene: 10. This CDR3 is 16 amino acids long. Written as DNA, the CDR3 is TGTGCCAGCAGTTTGCGGCTCAGGACAGGGCTTCAGCCCCAGCATTTT. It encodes CASSLRLRTGLQPQHF. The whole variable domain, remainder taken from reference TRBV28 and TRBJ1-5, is DVKVTQSSRYLVKRTGEKVFLECVQDMDHENMFWYRQDPGLGLRLIYFSYDVKMKEKGDIPEGYSVSREKKERFSLILESASTNQTSMYLCASSLRLRTGLQPQHFGDGTRLSIL.

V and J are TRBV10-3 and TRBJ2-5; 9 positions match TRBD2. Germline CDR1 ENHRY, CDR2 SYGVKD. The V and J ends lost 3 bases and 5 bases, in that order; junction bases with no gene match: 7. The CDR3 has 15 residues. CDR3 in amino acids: CAISDSGRGGETQYF. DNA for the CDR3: TGTGCCATCAGTGACTCCGGGCGGGGGGGGGAGACCCAGTACTTC.

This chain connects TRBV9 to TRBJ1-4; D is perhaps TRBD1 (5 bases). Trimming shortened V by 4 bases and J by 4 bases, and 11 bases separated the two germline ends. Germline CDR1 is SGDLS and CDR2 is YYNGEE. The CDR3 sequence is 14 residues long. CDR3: CASSFREVNEKLFF. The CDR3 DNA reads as TGTGCCAGCAGCTTCAGGGAGGTTAATGAAAAACTGTTTTTT.

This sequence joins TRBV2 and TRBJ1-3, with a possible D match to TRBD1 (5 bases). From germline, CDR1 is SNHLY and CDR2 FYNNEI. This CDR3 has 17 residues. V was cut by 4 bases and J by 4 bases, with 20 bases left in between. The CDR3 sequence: CASSGGWGDRLGNTIYF. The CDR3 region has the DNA TGTGCCAGCAGTGGGGGATGGGGGGACCGTTTAGGAAACACCATATATTTT.

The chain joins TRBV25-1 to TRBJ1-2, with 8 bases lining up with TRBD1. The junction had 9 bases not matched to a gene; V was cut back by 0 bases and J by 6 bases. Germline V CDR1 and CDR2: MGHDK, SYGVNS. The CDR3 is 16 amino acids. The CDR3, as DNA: TGTGCCAGCAGTGAATACGGATACCAGGGGGCCAATGGCTACACCTTC. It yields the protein CASSEYGYQGANGYTF.

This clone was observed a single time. DNA for the CDR3: TGTGCCAGCAGTTACGACCCGGGACAGCCTTCCTACGAGCAGTACTTC. It codes for CASSYDPGQPSYEQYF. This sequence joins TRBV6-6 and TRBJ2-7, with 7 bases that match TRBD1. The CDR3 is 16 residues long. The germline V gene has CDR1 MNHNY and CDR2 SVGAGI (reference sequence). The V segment lost 2 bases and the J segment 1 base; nucleotides outside the gene matches: 8.

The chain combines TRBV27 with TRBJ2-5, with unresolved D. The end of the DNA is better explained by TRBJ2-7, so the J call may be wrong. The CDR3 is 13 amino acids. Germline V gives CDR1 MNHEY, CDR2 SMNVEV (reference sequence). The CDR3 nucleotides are TGTGCCAGCAGTTTATCGGGCTCCTACGAGCAGTACTTC. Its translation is CASSLSGSYEQYF.

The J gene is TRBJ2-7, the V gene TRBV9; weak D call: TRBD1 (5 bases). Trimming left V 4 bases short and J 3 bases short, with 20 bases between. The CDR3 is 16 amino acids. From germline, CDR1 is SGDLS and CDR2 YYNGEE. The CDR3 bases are TGTGCCAGCAGCCCTGGCGACAGCCTAAGAGACTACGAGCAGTACTTC. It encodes CASSPGDSLRDYEQYF.

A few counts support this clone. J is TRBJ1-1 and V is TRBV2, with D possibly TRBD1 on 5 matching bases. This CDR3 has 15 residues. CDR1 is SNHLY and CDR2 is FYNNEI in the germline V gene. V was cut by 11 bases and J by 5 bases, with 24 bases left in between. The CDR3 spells CASMQGFPVRTEAFF. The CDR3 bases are TGTGCCTCCATGCAGGGTTTTCCCGTTCGGACTGAAGCTTTCTTT.

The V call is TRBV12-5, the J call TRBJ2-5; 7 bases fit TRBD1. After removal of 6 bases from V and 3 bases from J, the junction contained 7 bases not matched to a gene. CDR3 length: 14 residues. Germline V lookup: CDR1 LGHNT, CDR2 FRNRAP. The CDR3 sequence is CASGSRDSEETQYF. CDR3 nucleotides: TGTGCTAGTGGGAGCCGGGACAGCGAAGAGACCCAGTACTTC.

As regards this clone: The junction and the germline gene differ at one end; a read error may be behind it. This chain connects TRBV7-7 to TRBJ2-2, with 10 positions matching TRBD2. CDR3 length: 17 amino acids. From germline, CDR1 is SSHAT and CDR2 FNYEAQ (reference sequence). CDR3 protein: CASSLAPSGSFAGELFF. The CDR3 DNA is TGTGCTAGCAGCTTAGCTCCTAGCGGGAGTTTTGCCGGGGAGCTGTTTTTT.

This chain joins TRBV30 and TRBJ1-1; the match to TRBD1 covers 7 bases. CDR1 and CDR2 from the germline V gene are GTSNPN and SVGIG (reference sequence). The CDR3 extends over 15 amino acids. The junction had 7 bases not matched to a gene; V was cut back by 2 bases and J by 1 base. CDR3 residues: CAWSLAGGRNTEAFF. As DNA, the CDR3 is TGTGCCTGGAGTCTGGCAGGGGGACGGAACACTGAAGCTTTCTTT. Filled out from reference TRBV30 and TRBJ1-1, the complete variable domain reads SQTIHQWPATLVQPVGSPLSLECTVEGTSNPNLYWYRQAAGRGLQLLFYSVGIGQISSEVPQNLSASRPQDRQFILSSKKLLLSDSGFYLCAWSLAGGRNTEAFFGQGTRLTVV.

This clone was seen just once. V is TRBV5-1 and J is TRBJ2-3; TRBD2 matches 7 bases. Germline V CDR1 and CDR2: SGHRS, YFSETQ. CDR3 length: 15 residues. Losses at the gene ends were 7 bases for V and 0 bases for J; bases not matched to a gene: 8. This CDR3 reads CASCPSGASTDTQYF. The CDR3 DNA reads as TGCGCCAGCTGTCCAAGCGGGGCTAGCACAGATACGCAGTATTTT.